A single sample is the source of the 3 T cell receptor beta chains below, sequenced in a study of blood T cell repertoires in COVID-19. Method: immunoSEQ multiplex PCR; TCRdb's copy keeps in-frame clones and lacks some. The table has fewer than 500,000 clones, around 89% seen once. The sequenced sample was peripheral blood. These receptors were collected from a woman aged 25-40 years with acute or convalescent COVID-19.

This chain connects TRBV28 to TRBJ2-7; 7 nucleotides align to TRBD2. J lost 2 bases, V lost 6 bases, and 13 bases had no gene match. The CDR3 covers 16 residues. Germline lookup yields CDR1 MDHEN and CDR2 SYDVKM. The DNA for the CDR3 is TGTGCCAGCAGATCTCTGCAAGCGGGGATCACCTACGAGCAGTACTTC. Amino acid sequence: CASRSLQAGITYEQYF.

The chain links TRBV7-9 to TRBJ2-1; D ambiguous. The CDR3 is 14 residues long. V gave up 1 base and J gave up 4 bases, with 8 bases separating them. The germline gives CDR1 SEHNR, CDR2 FQNEAQ (reference sequence). CDR3 coding DNA: TGTGCCAGCAGCTTAGAACAGTCTTACAATGAGCAGTTCTTC. Translated, it gives CASSLEQSYNEQFF.

The V gene is TRBV27, the J gene TRBJ1-2; D might be TRBD1 (6 bases). The CDR3 sequence is 15 residues long. Deletions cut 5 bases from V and 6 bases from J, with 19 bases between. Germline V gene lookup returns CDR1 MNHEY and CDR2 SMNVEV (reference sequence). In DNA form, the CDR3 reads TGTGCCAGCAGTGACCTTCTCAGGGGCAAAGATGGCTACACCTTC. Amino acid sequence: CASSDLLRGKDGYTF.